This T cell receptor (beta chain) was identified in a study of blood T cell repertoires in COVID-19. Cohort assignment relied on participant-reported clinical history. Clones were sequenced by immunoSEQ multiplex PCR, and TCRdb holds only the in-frame ones, with some missing. The table records around 200,000 clones, roughly 86% of them present only once. V lost 4 bases to trimming and J lost 4 bases, with 15 bases between them. The CDR3 length is 14 residues. Germline V gene sequence: CDR1 SGDLS, CDR2 YYNGEE. Sample: PBMCs or T cells enriched from blood (not recorded which). V gene TRBV9 combines with J gene TRBJ2-7, with D possibly matching TRBD2 (6 bases). The clonotype originates from a man aged 35 to 55 with acute COVID-19. For the CDR3, the DNA is TGTGCCAGCAGCAAATCTAGCGCGTCTTACGAGCAGTACTTC. This codes for CASSKSSASYEQYF.